These 18 T cell receptor beta chains were all obtained from the same sample, sequenced in a study of cytomegalovirus exposure and HLA in healthy donors. The PCR was carried out with 60 Vbeta primers and 13 Jbeta primers. Data came from immunoSEQ multiplex PCR; TCRdb stores just in-frame clones and leaves some out. The top ten hold less than 3% of the sample, which has roughly 110,000 clones, about 80% seen once. Input material: PBMCs. Receptors were obtained from a man aged 30 to 39 in good health and CMV-seropositive.

This clone was seen only a few times. The rearrangement uses TRBV4-1 and TRBJ2-1; the match to TRBD2 covers 10 bases. The CDR3 extends over 18 amino acids. The germline CDR1 and CDR2 sequences are MGHRA and YSYEKL. The V segment lost 5 bases and the J segment 7 bases; nucleotides outside the gene matches: 17. CDR3 region: CASSVSSLRAGGQNEQFF. In DNA form, the CDR3 reads TGCGCCAGCAGCGTATCCTCCTTACGAGCGGGGGGGCAGAATGAGCAGTTCTTC.

The CDR3 DNA follows: TGCGCCAGCAGAGACAGGGTGGCGAACACCGGGGAGCTGTTTTTT. This sequence encodes CASRDRVANTGELFF. V and J are TRBV10-2 and TRBJ2-2, with TRBD1 matching over 7 bases. V gave up 6 bases and J gave up 0 bases; unmatched junction bases: 4. The CDR3 is 15 residues long. CDR1 and CDR2 (germline): WSHSY, SAAADI.

The chain is built from TRBV2 and TRBJ1-5; D possibly corresponds to TRBD1 (5 bases). Germline V lookup: CDR1 SNHLY, CDR2 FYNNEI. The CDR3 consists of 15 residues. Trimming left V 7 bases short and J 1 base short, with 14 bases between. This chain's CDR3 is CASTRDSWSNQPQHF. The CDR3 DNA is TGTGCCAGCACCCGGGACTCGTGGAGCAATCAGCCCCAGCATTTT.

CDR3 protein: CASSLGYAEAFF. In DNA form, the CDR3 reads TGTGCCAGCAGCCTCGGGTACGCTGAAGCTTTCTTT. The genes are TRBV7-2 and TRBJ1-1, with unresolved D. The CDR3 consists of 12 residues. Germline V lookup: CDR1 SGHTA, CDR2 FQGNSA. The ends were cut back, 5 bases at V and 6 bases at J, with 10 bases in the middle.

The rearrangement uses TRBV5-1 and TRBJ2-1; 11 nucleotides line up with TRBD2. Germline assignment: CDR1 SGHRS and CDR2 YFSETQ. CDR3 length: 17 residues. Germline trimming cut 4 bases from V and 5 bases from J; bases unmatched to any gene: 11. The CDR3 loop reads CASSPLLTSGGNNEQFF. The CDR3 DNA follows: TGCGCCAGCAGCCCATTACTTACTAGCGGGGGAAACAATGAGCAGTTCTTC.

Comments on this clone: Relative to the germline gene, one junction end is altered; a read error may explain this. The chain carries TRBV10-1 and TRBJ1-2; the D gene is possibly TRBD1 (6 bases). The CDR3 has 13 amino acids. Germline assignment: CDR1 WNHNN and CDR2 SYGVQD (reference sequence). CDR3 nucleotides: TGCGCCAGCAGTGTAAGTCAAGACGGGACACACAACTTC. It specifies CASSVSQDGTHNF.

The V and J genes are TRBV2 and TRBJ1-1; D possibly corresponds to TRBD1 (6 bases). The CDR3 runs to 13 residues. Trimming removed 8 bases from V and 3 bases from J, with 13 bases in between. Looked up from germline, CDR1 is SNHLY and CDR2 is FYNNEI. Here the CDR3 DNA reads TGTGCCAGCCCCTCAGCAGGGGACACTGAAGCTTTCTTT. This codes for CASPSAGDTEAFF.

A remark on this clone: One end of the junction does not line up with germline, which may come from a read error. The chain is built from TRBV7-9 and TRBJ2-6; 11 bases agree with TRBD2. The CDR3 has 18 amino acids. Germline V lookup: CDR1 SEHNR, CDR2 FQNEAQ (reference sequence). The CDR3 protein is CASSSVAGGPSGANGLTF. DNA of the CDR3: TGTGCCAGCAGCTCAGTAGCGGGGGGGCCCTCTGGGGCCAACGGCCTGACTTTC.

This chain uses TRBV6-5 with TRBJ1-6, with TRBD1 matching 9 bases. This CDR3 spans 15 amino acids. Germline values: CDR1 MNHEY, CDR2 SVGAGI. The V segment lost 6 bases and the J segment 8 bases; nucleotides outside the gene matches: 8. In DNA form, the CDR3 reads TGTGCCAGCAGGGCGATACAGGGGGCGCATTCACCCCTCCACTTT. Translating it yields CASRAIQGAHSPLHF.

The chain uses TRBV30 and TRBJ1-1; TRBD1 might be the D (6 bases). Germline V gene data show CDR1 as GTSNPN and CDR2 as SVGIG (reference sequence). Trimming removed 2 bases from V and 4 bases from J, with 11 bases in between. The CDR3 length is 13 residues. The CDR3 loop reads CAWSRQAGTEAFF. CDR3 in DNA: TGTGCCTGGAGTCGACAGGCCGGCACTGAAGCTTTCTTT.

This clone was found once. Germline and junction disagree at one end, which may indicate a read error. The chain couples TRBV7-7 to TRBJ2-5; TRBD2 is a possible D gene (6 bases). The CDR3 spans 15 residues. The V gene's germline CDR1 is SSHAT and CDR2 FNYEAQ (reference sequence). The CDR3 DNA sequence: TGTGCTAGCAGCCTCGGAGGGGAGTTACGCGAGACCCAGTACTTC. The encoded protein is CASSLGGELRETQYF. Supplemented by reference TRBV7-7 and TRBJ2-5, the full variable domain reads GAGVSQSPRYKVTKRGQDVTLRCDPISSHATLYWYQQALGQGPEFLTYFNYEAQPDKSGLPSDRFSAERPEGSISTLTIQRTEQRDSAMYRCASSLGGELRETQYFGPGTRLLVL.

The chain combines TRBV2 with TRBJ2-1; TRBD2 aligns across 10 bases. CDR1 and CDR2 from the germline V gene are SNHLY and FYNNEI. J was trimmed by 5 bases and V by 2 bases; bases with no gene match: 0. This CDR3 is built from 14 residues. The CDR3 loop reads CASSELAGDNEQFF. The CDR3 coding sequence is TGTGCCAGCAGTGAACTAGCGGGGGACAATGAGCAGTTCTTC.

The rearrangement joins TRBV5-6 to TRBJ2-3; TRBD1 is a possible D gene (6 bases). Germline assignment: CDR1 SGHDT and CDR2 YYEEEE. Trimming stripped 2 bases from V and 3 bases from J, with 10 bases between. This CDR3 is 14 amino acids long. The CDR3 DNA reads as TGTGCCAGCAGCTTAGGACAGCTAACAGATACGCAGTATTTT. Protein: CASSLGQLTDTQYF. The variable domain in full, with the rest retrieved from reference TRBV5-6 and TRBJ2-3, is DAGVTQSPTHLIKTRGQQVTLRCSPKSGHDTVSWYQQALGQGPQFIFQYYEEEERQRGNFPDRFSGHQFPNYSSELNVNALLLGDSALYLCASSLGQLTDTQYFGPGTRLTVL.

This chain uses TRBV7-9 with TRBJ2-7, with 9 bases that match TRBD2. The CDR3 has 17 amino acids. V lost 0 bases to trimming and J lost 0 bases; unmatched junction nucleotides: 6. Per germline, CDR1 SEHNR and CDR2 FQNEAQ (reference sequence). In DNA, the CDR3 is TGTGCCAGCAGCTTAGCGACCCTAGCGGGGTCCTCCTACGAGCAGTACTTC. This sequence encodes CASSLATLAGSSYEQYF.

Turning to this clone: Other DNA sequences from this sample encode an identical CDR3 as well. V is TRBV30 and J is TRBJ1-5; D gene unclear. V shed 0 bases and J shed 2 bases, with 8 bases lying between them. Germline loops: CDR1 GTSNPN, CDR2 SVGIG (reference sequence). The CDR3 is made up of 14 amino acids. This CDR3 reads CAWSVTEGNQPQHF. In nucleotides, the CDR3 is TGTGCCTGGAGTGTAACAGAAGGCAATCAGCCCCAGCATTTT.

The rearrangement uses TRBV9 and TRBJ1-2; the match to TRBD1 covers 11 bases. With V trimmed by 4 bases and J by 7 bases, 6 bases remained unmatched. This CDR3 has 14 residues. CDR1 and CDR2 (germline): SGDLS, YYNGEE. CDR3 coding DNA: TGTGCCAGCAGCCCGGGACAGGGGGTAGCTGGCTACACCTTC. This gives the protein CASSPGQGVAGYTF.

This chain connects TRBV23-1 to TRBJ1-6; D might be TRBD1 (6 bases). TRBV23-1 is identified as an open reading frame with a role that is uncertain. CDR3 size: 16 residues. V lost 1 base and J lost 2, with 9 bases in between. CDR3 nucleotides: TGCGCCAGCAGTCAATATGGGGGCGCCTATAATTCACCCCTCCACTTT. Translation: CASSQYGGAYNSPLHF.

The rearrangement links TRBV9 to TRBJ1-5; D might be TRBD1 (6 bases). This CDR3 has 14 residues. V lost 4 bases and J 6 bases, leaving 14 bases between the germline ends. From germline, CDR1 is SGDLS and CDR2 YYNGEE. For the CDR3, the DNA is TGTGCCAGCAGCCCTCGGGACACCGTTCAGCCCCAGCATTTT. Protein product: CASSPRDTVQPQHF.